A single sample is the source of the 16 T cell receptor beta chains below, sequenced in a study of persistence of HIV-infected CD4 T cells. For these TCRs, the target antigens are not known. Cells were stimulated with overlapping HIV-1 Gag 15-mer peptides. Sorted nonresponding memory CD4+ T cells were CD40L-negative, CD69-negative, CD45RO-high. This was the immunoSEQ version 4 assay in survey mode. Produced via immunoSEQ multiplex PCR; TCRdb's table is partial and in-frame only. Altogether 35,000 or so clones are present, about 84% being singletons, with the ten largest covering around 5.4%. This specimen was cultured CD4+ T cells from PBMCs, taken from a patient who received antiretroviral therapy. The receptors originated from an adult with HIV. The donor label of this sample is uncertain.

V is TRBV18 and J is TRBJ2-2; tentatively, D is TRBD2 (7 bases). This CDR3 has 16 amino acids. The V and J ends lost 1 base and 5 bases respectively, with 14 bases between them. From germline, CDR1 is KGHSH and CDR2 LQKENI. The CDR3 region has the DNA TGTGCCAGCTCACCACGCCCCGGGGGGCGTACCGGGGAGCTGTTTTTT. It encodes CASSPRPGGRTGELFF.

The J gene is TRBJ2-3, the V gene TRBV6-5; TRBD2 is a possible D gene (6 bases). This CDR3 comprises 16 residues. Germline values: CDR1 MNHEY, CDR2 SVGAGI. The V gene lost 4 bases and the J gene lost 5 bases, with 19 bases spanning the gap. CDR3 protein: CASSSPISGTRDTQYF. The CDR3 coding sequence is TGTGCCAGCAGTTCCCCGATTAGCGGAACAAGAGATACGCAGTATTTT.

The chain links TRBV3-1 (or the pseudogene TRBV3-2) to TRBJ1-4; a possible D gene is TRBD1 (5 bases). Germline values: CDR1 LGHDT, CDR2 YNNKEL (reference sequence). V lost 3 bases and J 5 bases, leaving 16 bases between the germline ends. CDR3 length: 16 residues. CDR3 loop: CASSHSIGTGNEKLFF. The CDR3 nucleotides are TGTGCCAGCAGCCATTCCATCGGGACGGGAAATGAAAAACTGTTTTTT.

The rearrangement joins TRBV7-3 to TRBJ1-1; D not resolved. The CDR3 is 14 residues long. The ends were cut back, 5 bases at V and 6 bases at J, with 16 bases in the middle. Germline V gene lookup returns CDR1 SGHTA and CDR2 FQGTGA. The CDR3: CASSPQAGWAEAFF. CDR3 DNA sequence: TGTGCCAGCAGCCCCCAGGCGGGGTGGGCTGAAGCTTTCTTT.

This clone was counted a single time. This rearrangement joins TRBV7-6 to TRBJ2-1; D perhaps matches TRBD1 (5 bases). V lost 1 base to trimming and J lost 5 bases, with 18 bases between them. The CDR3 is 17 amino acids. CDR1 and CDR2 from the germline V gene are SGHVS and FNYEAQ. DNA for the CDR3: TGTGCCAGCAGCTTAGGGGTGGGGCGTCTCGTCCACAATGAGCAGTTCTTC. This gives the protein CASSLGVGRLVHNEQFF. Complete variable domain (other parts from reference TRBV7-6 and TRBJ2-1): GAGVSQSPRYKVTKRGQDVALRCDPISGHVSLYWYRQALGQGPEFLTYFNYEAQQDKSGLPNDRFSAERPEGSISTLTIQRTEQRDSAMYRCASSLGVGRLVHNEQFFGPGTRLTVL.

The chain employs TRBV5-1 and TRBJ1-3; TRBD1 is a possible D gene (6 bases). The CDR3 consists of 15 residues. CDR1 SGHRS and CDR2 YFSETQ come from the germline V gene. V shed 5 bases and J shed 0 bases, with 12 bases lying between them. CDR3 residues: CASRLQGNSGNTIYF. The CDR3 nucleotides are TGCGCCAGCAGATTACAGGGCAACTCTGGAAACACCATATATTTT.

The J gene is TRBJ2-3, the V gene TRBV2, with TRBD1 matching over 9 bases. Germline loops: CDR1 SNHLY, CDR2 FYNNEI. The CDR3 contains 19 residues. The V and J ends lost 8 bases and 3 bases, in that order; junction bases with no gene match: 21. The CDR3 nucleotides read TGTGCCAGCTCCCGGATTCCCACCAAGACAGGGGGGTATACAGATACGCAGTATTTT. This gives the protein CASSRIPTKTGGYTDTQYF. Full variable domain (outside the CDR3, taken from reference TRBV2 and TRBJ2-3): EPEVTQTPSHQVTQMGQEVILRCVPISNHLYFYWYRQILGQKVEFLVSFYNNEISEKSEIFDDQFSVERPDGSNFTLKIRSTKLEDSAMYFCASSRIPTKTGGYTDTQYFGPGTRLTVL.

This chain connects TRBV10-3 to TRBJ2-3, with 10 bases lining up with TRBD2. Germline CDR1 reads ENHRY; CDR2 reads SYGVKD. V was pared by 7 bases and J by 4 bases, with 5 bases of the junction left unmatched. This CDR3 contains 14 residues. This chain's CDR3 is CAIMSSGGSDTQYF. The DNA of the CDR3 is TGTGCCATCATGAGTAGCGGGGGGTCAGATACGCAGTATTTT.

This clone was counted a few times. The chain has TRBV3-1 (or the pseudogene TRBV3-2) and TRBJ1-5, with TRBD1 identical over 10 bases. The CDR3 totals 14 residues. V dropped 4 bases and J dropped 7; count of bases not matched to a gene: 4. Per the germline V gene, CDR1 is LGHDT and CDR2 is YNNKEL (reference sequence). The CDR3 region has the DNA TGTGCCAGCAGCCTCCGGGACAGGGGACAGCCCCAGCATTTT. It is translated as CASSLRDRGQPQHF.

This clone was recorded only once. This chain connects TRBV28 to TRBJ1-2; a possible D gene is TRBD1 (6 bases). Per the germline V gene, CDR1 is MDHEN and CDR2 is SYDVKM. The CDR3 has 12 residues. V was clipped by 8 bases and J by 7 bases, with 14 bases between them. CDR3: CASQGDMAGYTF. The CDR3, as DNA: TGTGCCAGCCAAGGGGACATGGCTGGCTACACCTTC.

The CDR3: CASSFAVRNEKLFF. The CDR3 DNA sequence: TGTGCCAGCAGTTTCGCCGTTCGTAATGAAAAACTGTTTTTT. This chain uses TRBV28 with TRBJ1-4, with D unclear. The CDR3 runs to 14 residues. V was trimmed by 3 bases and J by 4 bases, leaving 9 bases between them. Germline CDR1 reads MDHEN; CDR2 reads SYDVKM. Using reference TRBV28 and TRBJ1-4 for the parts outside the CDR3, the full variable domain is DVKVTQSSRYLVKRTGEKVFLECVQDMDHENMFWYRQDPGLGLRLIYFSYDVKMKEKGDIPEGYSVSREKKERFSLILESASTNQTSMYLCASSFAVRNEKLFFGSGTQLSVL.

V usage is TRBV3-1 (or the pseudogene TRBV3-2) and J usage is TRBJ1-5; tentative D call: TRBD1 (6 bases). V gave up 4 bases and J gave up 6 bases, with 19 bases separating them. The CDR3 extends over 16 amino acids. Germline V gene sequence: CDR1 LGHDT, CDR2 YNNKEL (reference sequence). In nucleotides, the CDR3 is TGTGCCAGCAGCCCTGCGTACAGGGTCGGCGGTCAGCCCCAGCATTTT. Translation: CASSPAYRVGGQPQHF.

The chain carries TRBV6-5 and TRBJ2-3, with 8 bases fitting TRBD1. This CDR3 is built from 12 residues. V was pared by 8 bases and J by 5 bases, with 3 bases of the junction left unmatched. The germline CDR1 and CDR2 sequences are MNHEY and SVGAGI. The CDR3 sequence: CASQGAGDTQYF. The CDR3 DNA follows: TGTGCCAGCCAGGGGGCGGGAGATACGCAGTATTTT.

This clone was detected a few times. The chain carries TRBV25-1 and TRBJ1-5; TRBD1 aligns across 7 bases. V dropped 1 base and J dropped 1; count of bases not matched to a gene: 1. CDR1 MGHDK and CDR2 SYGVNS come from the germline V gene. This CDR3 is built from 15 residues. CDR3 bases: TGTGCCAGCAGTGAATTGGGACAGAGCAATCAGCCCCAGCATTTT. Its protein product is CASSELGQSNQPQHF.

The chain recombines TRBV5-1 with TRBJ2-1; D gene unclear. The length of the CDR3 is 11 residues. Trimming took off 5 bases at V and 8 bases at J, with 8 bases between the two ends. Germline V gives CDR1 SGHRS, CDR2 YFSETQ. CDR3 residues: CASSFMDEQFF. DNA of the CDR3: TGCGCCAGCAGTTTTATGGATGAGCAGTTCTTC.

The CDR3 DNA reads TGTGCCAGCAGCCCGAGGCAAAGGGGAACTAATGAAAAACTGTTTTTT. This sequence encodes CASSPRQRGTNEKLFF. The V gene is TRBV3-1 (or the pseudogene TRBV3-2), the J gene TRBJ1-4; a weak D match, TRBD1 (5 bases). Germline CDR1 LGHDT, CDR2 YNNKEL (reference sequence). With 4 bases removed from V and 1 base from J, the gap between germline ends came to 13 bases. This CDR3 is built from 16 residues.